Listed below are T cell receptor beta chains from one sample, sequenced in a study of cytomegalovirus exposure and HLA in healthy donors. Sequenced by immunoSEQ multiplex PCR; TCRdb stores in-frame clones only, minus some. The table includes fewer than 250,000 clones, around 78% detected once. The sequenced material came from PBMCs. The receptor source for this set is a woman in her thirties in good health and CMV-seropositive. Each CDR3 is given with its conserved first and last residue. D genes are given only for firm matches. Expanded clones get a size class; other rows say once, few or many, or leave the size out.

TGTGCCAGCAGCCCCTTGGACAGTCCCTACGAGCAGTACTTC,CASSPLDSPYEQYF,TRBJ2-7,14,-,TRBV7-6,-
TGTGCCAGCAGTAACGGGGGTGCAACTAATGAAAAACTGTTTTTT,CASSNGGATNEKLFF,TRBJ1-4,15,-,TRBV6-5,-
TGTGCCAGCAGCGACGGGACAGGGGGCTTCAATGAGCAGTTCTTC,CASSDGTGGFNEQFF,TRBJ2-1,15,TRBD1,TRBV11-2,-
TGTGCCAGCAGCCCCGCGGGGGGGACTACGCAGTATTTT,CASSPAGGTTQYF,TRBJ2-3,13,TRBD2,TRBV5-6,-
TGTGCCAGCAGTTTAAGGCCAGGGAGGTACGAGCAGTACTTC,CASSLRPGRYEQYF,TRBJ2-7,14,-,TRBV28,few
TGTGCCTGGAGCATGGGGGGGCATGGCTACACCTTC,CAWSMGGHGYTF,TRBJ1-2,12,-,TRBV30,-
TGTTCCAGCAGCCTGGCGGGCGAGACCCAGTACTTC,CSSSLAGETQYF,TRBJ2-5,12,-,TRBV7-9,-
TGTGCCAGCAGCTTGGCAGGGGGGAGGATTAACACTGAAGCTTTCTTT,CASSLAGGRINTEAFF,TRBJ1-1,16,TRBD1,TRBV5-5,-
TGTGCCAGCAGGGCCCCGGGACAGGGGGCGAGGGAGCAGTACTTC,CASRAPGQGAREQYF,TRBJ2-7,15,TRBD1,TRBV2,-
TGCGCCAGCAGCCTGCGGGGGTCATACGGGGAGCTGTTTTTT,CASSLRGSYGELFF,TRBJ2-2,14,TRBD2,TRBV5-1,-
TGCGCCAGCAGCTTCGAGGGAAGCTCCTACAATGAGCAGTTCTTC,CASSFEGSSYNEQFF,TRBJ2-1,15,-,TRBV5-1,-
TGTGCCAGCAGCCCGGCTAGGGACAGAGTCTCCTACGAGCAGTACTTC,CASSPARDRVSYEQYF,TRBJ2-7,16,TRBD1,TRBV5-4,-
TGTGCCACCTCTTACTCGCGGAACACTGAAGCTTTCTTT,CATSYSRNTEAFF,TRBJ1-1,13,-,TRBV19,-
TGTGCCAGCACCGAGGCGGGACTAGCGGTCCATGAGCAGTTCTTC,CASTEAGLAVHEQFF,TRBJ2-1,15,TRBD2,TRBV7-2,-
TGCGCCAGCAGCCAAGTGTGGGGCCAGTTGGGGACTGACGAGCAGTACTTC,CASSQVWGQLGTDEQYF,TRBJ2-7,17,-,TRBV4-1,-
TGCGCCAGCAGCCCGTGGACAGGGGAGTACGAGCAGTACTTC,CASSPWTGEYEQYF,TRBJ2-7,14,TRBD1,TRBV5-1,-
TGTTCCAGCAGCTCGGGACTAGCGGGAGGACAGCAGTACTTC,CSSSSGLAGGQQYF,TRBJ2-7,14,TRBD2,TRBV7-9,-
TGTGCCAGCAGTTCCTCCTCAACATATAGCAATCAGCCCCAGCATTTT,CASSSSSTYSNQPQHF,TRBJ1-5,16,-,TRBV6-5,-
TGTACCAGCAGAGCTACTAGCGGGGGGGGAGGAGATACGCAGTATTTT,CTSRATSGGGGDTQYF,TRBJ2-3,16,TRBD2,TRBV2,-
TGTGCCAGCTCACCTAACATAGACAGGGGGAATCAGCCCCAGCATTTT,CASSPNIDRGNQPQHF,TRBJ1-5,16,TRBD1,TRBV18,-
TGTGCCAGCAGCTTAGGGACAGGGGACCCAGATACGCAGTATTTT,CASSLGTGDPDTQYF,TRBJ2-3,15,TRBD1,TRBV7-2,-
TGTGCCAGCACCGAGGCAGGGCTGAACACCGGGGAGCTGTTTTTT,CASTEAGLNTGELFF,TRBJ2-2,15,-,TRBV6-5,-
TGCGCCAGCACCCCTTCGACTAGCGGGAGTTATACGCAGTATTTT,CASTPSTSGSYTQYF,TRBJ2-3,15,TRBD2,TRBV5-1,-
TGTGCCAGCAGCGCAGGGACAGGGGTGAACACTGAAGCTTTCTTT,CASSAGTGVNTEAFF,TRBJ1-1,15,TRBD1,TRBV9,-
TGTGCCAGCAGCGTAGGGGACAGCCAAGAGACCCAGTACTTC,CASSVGDSQETQYF,TRBJ2-5,14,TRBD1,TRBV9,-
TGCAGTGCTTGGGACTTCTACGAGCAGTACTTC,CSAWDFYEQYF,TRBJ2-7,11,-,TRBV20-1,few
TGTGCCTGGAGTGCGGGAGGGGAGGCTACGCAGTATTTT,CAWSAGGEATQYF,TRBJ2-3,13,TRBD2,TRBV30,-
TGTGCCAGTAGTATGCAGGGGGTAATTGAAGCTTTCTTT,CASSMQGVIEAFF,TRBJ1-1,13,TRBD1,TRBV19,few
TGTGCCAGCAGCGAAGGGGTTGAGGGGGCCCCTGTGGAGCTGTTTTTT,CASSEGVEGAPVELFF,TRBJ2-2,16,TRBD1,TRBV9,-
TGTGCCAGCAGCCCAACCCCCGGGGGGCCCCAGCATTTT,CASSPTPGGPQHF,TRBJ1-5,13,-,TRBV6-5,once
TGTGCCAGCAGTGAAGCGCGGGTAGATATGTTCGCGGGTGAGCAGTTCTTC,CASSEARVDMFAGEQFF,TRBJ2-1,17,-,TRBV6-1,few
TGTGCCAGCAGCGTGGGAGAGTCGAATGAGCAGTTCTTC,CASSVGESNEQFF,TRBJ2-1,13,-,TRBV27,-
TGTGCCTGGATGAGGGGACAGGGCGGCACCGGGGAGCTGTTTTTT,CAWMRGQGGTGELFF,TRBJ2-2,15,TRBD1,TRBV30,few
TGTGCCAGCAGTTTGGACAGTCGGAATGAAAAACTGTTTTTT,CASSLDSRNEKLFF,TRBJ1-4,14,-,TRBV7-2,-
TGTGCCAGCAGTGTCCTGACTAGCGGGGGGCCGGATACGCAGTATTTT,CASSVLTSGGPDTQYF,TRBJ2-3,16,TRBD2,TRBV27,-
TGTGCCAGCCTTAGACAGGGGGTCCCAGGAAACACCATATATTTT,CASLRQGVPGNTIYF,TRBJ1-3,15,TRBD1,TRBV2,once
TGTGCCAGCAGCTCCAGCGGGACAGGGGAGGAGCAGTACTTC,CASSSSGTGEEQYF,TRBJ2-7,14,TRBD1,TRBV9,few
TGTGCCAGCAGCCCCCGGACTAGCGGGAGGGTAATTAATGAGCAGTTCTTC,CASSPRTSGRVINEQFF,TRBJ2-1,17,TRBD2,TRBV7-9,-
TGTGCCAGCAGCTTAGAGCTCGGGAGGGGGTATGGCTACACCTTC,CASSLELGRGYGYTF,TRBJ1-2,15,-,TRBV7-2,-
TGTGCCAGCAGCTTGGGGGGAGGGACTGAAGCTTTCTTT,CASSLGGGTEAFF,TRBJ1-1,13,-,TRBV7-3,-
TGTTCCAGCAGCCAACCGGGACTAGCCTACGAGCAGTACTTC,CSSSQPGLAYEQYF,TRBJ2-7,14,TRBD2,TRBV7-9,-
TGTGCCAGCAGCGTCGACAGGGAAGGCTACACCTTC,CASSVDREGYTF,TRBJ1-2,12,TRBD1,TRBV7-9,-
TGTGCCAGCAGCGTAGAGGGGGGGGCCGGGGTGAGAGAGCAGTACTTC,CASSVEGGAGVREQYF,TRBJ2-7,16,-,TRBV9,-
TGTGCCAGCAGCCCTCTCGGACTAGCGGGGAGGCATGATACGCAGTATTTT,CASSPLGLAGRHDTQYF,TRBJ2-3,17,TRBD2,TRBV11-2,-
TGCGCCAGCAGAGTTGGGACAGGGGGTTATGGCTACACCTTC,CASRVGTGGYGYTF,TRBJ1-2,14,TRBD1,TRBV5-1,few
TGTGCCAGTAGTAGCGGGAGGGGCCGGAGACAGCCCCAGCATTTT,CASSSGRGRRQPQHF,TRBJ1-5,15,-,TRBV19,few
TGTGCCAGCAGCCTAGACGGGGGAGGATCCTACGAGCAGTACTTC,CASSLDGGGSYEQYF,TRBJ2-7,15,-,TRBV7-2,-
TGTGCCAGCAGCCCCTGGGCGTCCCACTATGGCTACACCTTC,CASSPWASHYGYTF,TRBJ1-2,14,-,TRBV9,-
TGTGCCAGCAGCTTCAGTTCACAGAATCAGCCCCAGCATTTT,CASSFSSQNQPQHF,TRBJ1-5,14,-,TRBV5-5,-
TGCGCCAGCAGCCAAGATCGACCCCGCGGGACGGGAGTGGTGGATACGCAGTATTTT,CASSQDRPRGTGVVDTQYF,TRBJ2-3,19,-,TRBV4-1,-
TGTGCCAGCCGGAACACTGAAGCTTTCTTT,CASRNTEAFF,TRBJ1-1,10,-,TRBV19,few